The table lists the clone carrying this TCR beta chain with a count of one. The data belong to a study of shared clonotypes between healthy human individuals. Profiled with immunoSEQ multiplex PCR; TCRdb holds only in-frame clones, not every one. The top ten hold 0.1% to 0.15% of the sample, which has roughly 2 million clones, over 85% seen once. V lost 7 bases, J lost 3 bases, and 12 bases lay in between. Germline CDR1 SQVTM, CDR2 ANQGSEA. There are 12 residues in the CDR3. Sequencing was performed on naive CD4+ T cells sorted from blood. Regarding subset: CD45RA+ positively selected. The clonotype originates from a man between 18 and 35 years old in good health. V is TRBV29-1 and J is TRBJ1-1; D remains ambiguous. CDR3 bases: TGCAGCGGGGGTCAGGAGTACACTGAAGCTTTCTTT. Its translation is CSGGQEYTEAFF.